One T cell receptor beta chain is described in this entry. Distinct nucleotide sequences in the sample also encode this CDR3. TCRdb's table, derived via immunoSEQ multiplex PCR, lists solely in-frame clones and lacks some. Of tens of thousands of clones in the sample, just over 85% were seen once. These data are taken from a study of T cell changes during pregnancy in multiple sclerosis. Germline CDR1 and CDR2: MNHEY and SMNVEV (reference sequence). V was clipped by 6 bases and J by 4 bases; unmatched bases: 0. This CDR3 spans 12 amino acids. The input for sequencing was CD4+ T cells from peripheral blood mononuclear cells, taken in the second trimester of pregnancy. The receptor was isolated from a female donor with multiple sclerosis, enrolled in a pregnancy study. The chain uses TRBV27 and TRBJ1-2, with 9 bases fitting TRBD1. CDR3 residues: CASRTGGYGYTF. DNA of the CDR3: TGTGCCAGCAGGACAGGGGGCTATGGCTACACCTTC.